Below are 27 T cell receptor beta chains sequenced from a single sample in a study of cytomegalovirus exposure and HLA in healthy donors. Some clones are missing from TCRdb's copy, which holds only in-frame ones; the method was immunoSEQ multiplex PCR. The table includes over 150,000 clones, around 85% detected once. Sequencing was carried out using PBMCs. The receptors shown here come from a man between 18 and 29 years old in good health and CMV-seropositive.

This chain links TRBV10-3 with TRBJ2-5; 9 nucleotides align to TRBD1. V shed 0 bases and J 2 bases; nucleotides not matched to a gene: 4. The V gene's germline CDR1 is ENHRY and CDR2 SYGVKD. The CDR3 has 16 amino acids. Written as DNA, the CDR3 is TGTGCCATCAGTGAGTCAAGGACAGGGGCACAAGAGACCCAGTACTTC. Translated, it gives CAISESRTGAQETQYF.

The gene calls are TRBV5-1 and TRBJ2-1; D remains ambiguous. Trimming removed 5 bases at V and 0 bases at J, with 21 bases between. The CDR3 is 18 residues long. Germline lookup yields CDR1 SGHRS and CDR2 YFSETQ. As DNA, the CDR3 is TGCGCCAGCAGTCGGCTCGGCGAATACTCGGGCTCCTACAATGAGCAGTTCTTC. Encoded protein: CASSRLGEYSGSYNEQFF.

As DNA, the CDR3 is TGTGCCACCAGCAGAATCGGAATAGGGGCGATCACAGATACGCAGTATTTT. Encoded protein: CATSRIGIGAITDTQYF. J is TRBJ2-3 and V is TRBV15; tentatively, D is TRBD1 (5 bases). CDR1 and CDR2 (germline): LNHNV, YYDKDF (reference sequence). The CDR3 has 17 residues. With 2 bases removed from V and 2 bases from J, the gap between germline ends came to 17 bases.

The chain uses TRBV5-1 and TRBJ2-1; 8 nucleotides align to TRBD1. This CDR3 region has 14 residues. CDR1 is SGHRS, CDR2 YFSETQ, per germline. The junction had 5 bases not matched to a gene; V was cut back by 4 bases and J by 5 bases. The CDR3 DNA follows: TGCGCCAGCAGCAGTCAGGGGGCTAACAATGAGCAGTTCTTC. Its protein is CASSSQGANNEQFF.

This chain connects TRBV7-9 to TRBJ1-1; no clear D gene. The CDR3 has 15 residues. In germline, CDR1 is SEHNR, CDR2 FQNEAQ (reference sequence). V lost 3 bases and J lost 2, with 13 bases in between. The CDR3 DNA sequence: TGTGCCAGCAGCTTCCCAATGGGCCCAAACACTGAAGCTTTCTTT. Protein: CASSFPMGPNTEAFF.

The gene calls are TRBV30 and TRBJ2-5; a weak D match, TRBD2 (5 bases). The V and J ends lost 2 bases and 5 bases respectively, with 6 bases between them. The CDR3 length is 11 residues. Germline CDR1 is GTSNPN and CDR2 is SVGIG (reference sequence). The CDR3 spells CAWSRGETQYF. The CDR3 DNA follows: TGTGCCTGGAGTAGAGGGGAGACCCAGTACTTC. Based on the CDR3 plus reference TRBV30 and TRBJ2-5, the full variable domain is SQTIHQWPATLVQPVGSPLSLECTVEGTSNPNLYWYRQAAGRGLQLLFYSVGIGQISSEVPQNLSASRPQDRQFILSSKKLLLSDSGFYLCAWSRGETQYFGPGTRLLVL.

The CDR3 sequence is CASSGSSGGSTDTQYF. CDR3 coding DNA: TGTGCCAGCAGCGGATCTAGCGGGGGGAGCACAGATACGCAGTATTTT. This chain links TRBV9 with TRBJ2-3; 11 bases map to TRBD2. The CDR3 spans 16 residues. The ends lost 3 bases at V and 0 bases at J; junction bases unmatched: 3. CDR1 SGDLS and CDR2 YYNGEE come from the germline V gene.

In DNA, the CDR3 is TGTGCCAGCAGTGCTAGCGGGGGGGCCTCCGATACGCAGTATTTT. Protein: CASSASGGASDTQYF. The V gene is TRBV9, the J gene TRBJ2-3; the match to TRBD2 covers 12 bases. J gave up 6 bases and V 5 bases, and 7 bases lay outside the gene matches. The CDR3 has 15 residues. The germline CDR1 and CDR2 sequences are SGDLS and YYNGEE.

J is TRBJ1-2 and V is TRBV27, with 9 bases fitting TRBD1. From germline, CDR1 is MNHEY and CDR2 SMNVEV (reference sequence). The CDR3 length is 15 residues. Unmatched junction bases numbered 7, after V lost 5 bases and J lost 3 bases. The CDR3 DNA sequence: TGTGCCAGCAGTCCCGGACAGGGGAGGTACTATGGCTACACCTTC. It encodes CASSPGQGRYYGYTF.

This rearrangement joins TRBV28 to TRBJ1-6, with D possibly matching TRBD1 (5 bases). Trimming left V 6 bases short and J 9 bases short, with 21 bases between. Per germline, CDR1 MDHEN and CDR2 SYDVKM. The CDR3 runs to 16 residues. In nucleotides, the CDR3 is TGTGCCAGCAGCCAAAGACAGTTCTTCGGCGGTTCACCCCTCCACTTT. Residues: CASSQRQFFGGSPLHF.

The V call is TRBV7-9, the J call TRBJ1-1; D may be TRBD1 (5 bases). The CDR3 loop spans 16 amino acids. V dropped 0 bases and J dropped 1 base, with 12 bases sitting between them. Germline-derived CDR1 and CDR2 are SEHNR and FQNEAQ (reference sequence). Here the CDR3 DNA reads TGTGCCAGCAGCTTAGCCCGAAGGGGCCCGAACACTGAAGCTTTCTTT. Its protein product is CASSLARRGPNTEAFF.

The chain employs TRBV11-2 and TRBJ2-4; TRBD2 matches 9 bases. Unmatched junction bases numbered 11, after V lost 5 bases and J lost 0 bases. This CDR3 region has 18 residues. The germline gives CDR1 SGHAT, CDR2 FQNNGV. Written as DNA, the CDR3 is TGTGCCAGCAGCCCCCCCGCCCCACTAGCGGGAGCCAAAAACATTCAGTACTTC. It specifies CASSPPAPLAGAKNIQYF.

The sample holds one count of this clone. The J gene is TRBJ2-5, the V gene TRBV7-9; 10 bases match TRBD2. The junction had 8 bases not matched to a gene; V was cut back by 3 bases and J by 4 bases. CDR3 length: 16 residues. Germline V CDR1 and CDR2: SEHNR, FQNEAQ (reference sequence). The CDR3: CASSFQRGGRGETQYF. Written as DNA, the CDR3 is TGTGCCAGCAGCTTTCAGCGGGGGGGCCGGGGAGAGACCCAGTACTTC.

The chain is built from TRBV9 and TRBJ2-1; 9 positions agree with TRBD1. In germline, CDR1 is SGDLS, CDR2 YYNGEE. CDR3 length: 15 residues. Trimming removed 4 bases from V and 7 bases from J; junction bases left unmatched: 9. CDR3 bases: TGTGCCAGCAGCCGCTTACAGGGGGCGGCAAATGAGCAGTTCTTC. Its protein product is CASSRLQGAANEQFF.

This clone was detected only once. The chain recombines TRBV5-1 with TRBJ1-4; 8 bases align to TRBD1. V shed 6 bases, J shed 8 bases, and the junction held 12 bases outside the gene matches. This CDR3 has 15 amino acids. Germline V CDR1 and CDR2: SGHRS, YFSETQ. CDR3 amino acids: CASTQTGTGGEKLFF. The CDR3 bases are TGCGCCAGCACACAGACCGGGACAGGTGGAGAAAAACTGTTTTTT.

The V call is TRBV5-4, the J call TRBJ2-7, with D perhaps TRBD2 (5 bases). The CDR3 is made up of 12 amino acids. The V gene's germline CDR1 is SGHNT and CDR2 YYREEE (reference sequence). V was trimmed by 2 bases and J by 4 bases, leaving 7 bases between them. The CDR3 loop reads CASSFSGYEQYF. The DNA for the CDR3 is TGTGCCAGCAGCTTTTCGGGATACGAGCAGTACTTC.

The chain links TRBV28 to TRBJ2-7, with 12 nucleotides matching TRBD2. CDR3 size: 16 residues. Germline CDR1 MDHEN, CDR2 SYDVKM. J lost 0 bases, V lost 2 bases, and 2 bases had no gene match. The CDR3 nucleotides are TGTGCCAGCAGTTTACTAGCGGGAGGGCCCTCCTACGAGCAGTACTTC. Translating gives CASSLLAGGPSYEQYF.

Note on this clone: This CDR3 is also generated by other DNA sequences in the sample. The rearrangement links TRBV28 to TRBJ1-2; TRBD1 aligns across 8 bases. Per the germline V gene, CDR1 is MDHEN and CDR2 is SYDVKM. With V trimmed by 3 bases and J by 4 bases, 4 bases remained unmatched. The CDR3 sequence is 14 residues long. CDR3 sequence (DNA): TGTGCCAGCAGTTTGACAGGGGAAGGCTATGGCTACACCTTC. Protein: CASSLTGEGYGYTF.

The chain recombines TRBV7-3 with TRBJ2-1; D is possibly TRBD2 (6 bases). With 5 bases removed from V and 5 bases from J, the gap between germline ends came to 13 bases. There are 14 residues in the CDR3. CDR1 and CDR2 from the germline V gene are SGHTA and FQGTGA. As DNA, the CDR3 is TGTGCCAGCAGCCCCCCCGGGAGTGACAATGAGCAGTTCTTC. This codes for CASSPPGSDNEQFF.

This clone was picked up a small number of times. V usage is TRBV28 and J usage is TRBJ2-1; 11 bases line up with TRBD2. After removal of 4 bases from V and 8 bases from J, the junction contained 7 bases not matched to a gene. This CDR3 comprises 15 residues. Germline CDR1 reads MDHEN; CDR2 reads SYDVKM. The CDR3 spells CASSSLAGGLDEQFF. CDR3 coding DNA: TGTGCCAGCAGTTCGTTAGCGGGGGGGCTCGATGAGCAGTTCTTC.

The sample holds one count of this clone. The chain has TRBV4-1 and TRBJ2-6; D remains unclear. Trimming removed 0 bases at V and 0 bases at J, with 3 bases between. The CDR3 contains 15 residues. Per germline, CDR1 MGHRA and CDR2 YSYEKL. The CDR3 nucleotides are TGCGCCAGCAGCCAAGATCTCTCTGGGGCCAACGTCCTGACTTTC. Its protein is CASSQDLSGANVLTF.

The chain links TRBV6-1 to TRBJ2-3, with a weak D call TRBD1 (6 bases). Trimming removed 2 bases at V and 1 base at J, with 13 bases between. The CDR3 is 16 residues long. The V gene's germline CDR1 is MNHNS and CDR2 SASEGT. In nucleotides, the CDR3 is TGTGCCAGCAGTGAAAGGGGGAGAGGGGGCACAGATACGCAGTATTTT. It is translated as CASSERGRGGTDTQYF.

V usage is TRBV2 and J usage is TRBJ1-2; D is possibly TRBD1 (5 bases). The germline V and J ends were trimmed by 2 bases and 5 bases, with 15 bases remaining between them. The V gene's germline CDR1 is SNHLY and CDR2 FYNNEI. The CDR3 spans 15 residues. CDR3 residues: CASSEQDNGFYGYTF. The CDR3 DNA is TGTGCCAGCAGTGAACAGGACAACGGATTTTATGGCTACACCTTC.

V is TRBV6-1 and J is TRBJ1-1; D perhaps matches TRBD1 (5 bases). Germline loops: CDR1 MNHNS, CDR2 SASEGT. This CDR3 is built from 16 residues. V dropped 1 base and J dropped 1 base, with 13 bases sitting between them. In nucleotides, the CDR3 is TGTGCCAGCAGTGAAGGGAGAGGGAGGGGGAACACTGAAGCTTTCTTT. It is translated as CASSEGRGRGNTEAFF.

In this sample, this clone turned up once. The chain combines TRBV7-8 with TRBJ2-3, with 9 bases matching TRBD1. CDR1 SGHVS and CDR2 FQNEAQ come from the germline V gene. This CDR3 comprises 16 residues. V dropped 5 bases and J dropped 3; count of bases not matched to a gene: 9. The CDR3 here is CASSLGQGSGTDTQYF. Here the CDR3 DNA reads TGTGCCAGCAGCCTCGGACAGGGGAGTGGGACAGATACGCAGTATTTT.

The chain couples TRBV28 to TRBJ2-1, with 13 nucleotides matching TRBD2. Per germline, CDR1 MDHEN and CDR2 SYDVKM. With V trimmed by 6 bases and J by 9 bases, 8 bases remained unmatched. This CDR3 region has 15 residues. CDR3 sequence reads: CASSHGLAGVVEQFF. Written as DNA, the CDR3 is TGTGCCAGCAGCCACGGACTAGCGGGAGTTGTTGAGCAGTTCTTC.

This rearrangement joins TRBV19 to TRBJ2-7, with TRBD2 as a possible D gene (5 bases). The germline CDR1 and CDR2 sequences are LNHDA and SQIVND (reference sequence). There are 14 residues in the CDR3. The V end was cut by 3 bases, the J end by 3 bases, with 12 bases between. The CDR3 coding sequence is TGTGCCAGTAGTATTGGGAGTTCGGGCTACGAGCAGTACTTC. Protein: CASSIGSSGYEQYF.